These 23 T cell receptor beta chains were all obtained from the same sample, sequenced in a study of cytomegalovirus exposure and HLA in healthy donors. PCR involved 60 Vbeta and 13 Jbeta primers. Using immunoSEQ multiplex PCR, the repertoire was profiled, and TCRdb retains in-frame clones only, with some absent. Altogether some 220,000 clones are present, over 75% being singletons, with the ten largest covering roughly 0.45%. Sequencing was done on a sample of PBMCs. These receptor sequences come from a boy aged 10-17 years in good health and CMV-seronegative.

The CDR3 bases are TGTGCCAGCAGCCGACTAGCGGGGGGGATCGGGGAGCTGTTTTTT. Its protein product is CASSRLAGGIGELFF. The chain couples TRBV6-6 to TRBJ2-2; TRBD2 matches at 14 bases. Germline V lookup: CDR1 MNHNY, CDR2 SVGAGI (reference sequence). This CDR3 is built from 15 residues. The V gene end was trimmed by 6 bases and the J gene end by 7 bases; junction bases not matched to a gene: 4.

The V gene is TRBV4-2, the J gene TRBJ2-5, with 11 bases matching TRBD2. The CDR3 spans 14 residues. V trimming: 5 bases; J trimming: 5 bases; junction bases outside the gene matches: 4. The germline V gene encodes CDR1 LGHNA and CDR2 YNFKEQ. CDR3 residues: CASSKTSGKETQYF. CDR3 bases: TGTGCCAGCAGCAAGACTAGCGGGAAGGAGACCCAGTACTTC.

This sequence joins TRBV9 and TRBJ1-2, with a tentative D call TRBD1 (6 bases). This CDR3 comprises 15 residues. Between the trimmed V and J ends, which lost 3 bases and 3 bases, there was a span of 15 bases. The V gene's germline CDR1 is SGDLS and CDR2 YYNGEE. The CDR3 DNA reads TGTGCCAGCAGCGGGGGGGGGCAGGACCACTATGGCTACACCTTC. This encodes CASSGGGQDHYGYTF.

The V call is TRBV29-1, the J call TRBJ2-5; a possible D gene is TRBD1 (6 bases). The ends were cut back, 3 bases at V and 11 bases at J, with 22 bases in the middle. CDR3 length equals 14 residues. Per germline, CDR1 SQVTM and CDR2 ANQGSEA. CDR3 amino acids: CSVDPLRDPQGQYF. The CDR3 DNA follows: TGCAGCGTTGATCCACTCCGGGACCCGCAGGGGCAGTACTTC.

This rearrangement joins TRBV20-1 to TRBJ2-1; a possible D gene is TRBD1 (5 bases). Germline V gene data show CDR1 as DFQATT and CDR2 as SNEGSKA (reference sequence). Trimming left V 4 bases short and J 6 bases short, with 7 bases between. This CDR3 is 11 amino acids long. CDR3 protein: CSATRANEQFF. CDR3 sequence (DNA): TGCAGTGCTACCAGGGCCAATGAGCAGTTCTTC.

This clone was found a few times. J is TRBJ2-2 and V is TRBV5-4; 7 nucleotides align to TRBD2. The CDR3 length is 16 residues. CDR1 is SGHNT, CDR2 YYREEE, per germline (reference sequence). V shed 4 bases, J shed 2 bases, and the junction held 8 bases outside the gene matches. This CDR3 reads CASSQYSSGNTGELFF. The CDR3, as DNA: TGTGCCAGCAGCCAATACTCTAGCGGTAACACCGGGGAGCTGTTTTTT.

This chain uses TRBV6-1 with TRBJ2-5; TRBD1 aligns across 9 bases. There are 14 residues in the CDR3. V lost 7 bases and J lost 1; bases outside the gene matches: 4. The germline CDR1 and CDR2 sequences are MNHNS and SASEGT. The CDR3 region has the DNA TGTGCCAGCAAGCGACAGGGGGGCCAAGAGACCCAGTACTTC. Amino acids: CASKRQGGQETQYF.

This chain uses TRBV4-1 with TRBJ1-1, with TRBD1 identical over 7 bases. The germline gives CDR1 MGHRA, CDR2 YSYEKL. V shed 3 bases and J 5 bases; nucleotides not matched to a gene: 21. This CDR3 has 19 residues. The CDR3 reads CASSQPKPGTGAVGTEAFF. The CDR3 DNA reads as TGCGCCAGCAGCCAGCCGAAACCCGGCACAGGGGCGGTAGGAACTGAAGCTTTCTTT.

V is TRBV13 and J is TRBJ2-5; a possible D gene is TRBD2 (5 bases). Trimming cost V 3 bases and J 5 bases, with 13 bases left between them. Germline-derived CDR1 and CDR2 are PRHDT and FYEKMQ (reference sequence). This CDR3 spans 14 amino acids. The CDR3, as DNA: TGTGCCAGCAGCTTCGGCCAGCGGCAGGAGACCCAGTACTTC. Translation: CASSFGQRQETQYF.

The genes are TRBV5-8 and TRBJ1-1; 8 positions agree with TRBD1. V shed 1 base and J 1 base; nucleotides not matched to a gene: 3. The germline CDR1 and CDR2 sequences are SGHTS and YDEGEE. The CDR3 has 15 amino acids. DNA of the CDR3: TGTGCCAGCAGCTTGCAGGGGGCCGGGAACACTGAAGCTTTCTTT. It yields the protein CASSLQGAGNTEAFF. Full variable domain (outside the CDR3, taken from reference TRBV5-8 and TRBJ1-1): EAGVTQSPTHLIKTRGQQATLRCSPISGHTSVYWYQQALGLGLQFLLWYDEGEERNRGNFPPRFSGRQFPNYSSELNVNALELEDSALYLCASSLQGAGNTEAFFGQGTRLTVV.

V usage is TRBV10-3 and J usage is TRBJ1-2; 10 nucleotides line up with TRBD1. The germline V gene encodes CDR1 ENHRY and CDR2 SYGVKD. This CDR3 contains 14 residues. V was pared by 7 bases and J by 3 bases, with 5 bases of the junction left unmatched. CDR3 DNA: TGTGCCATCACAGGGACAGGGGACTACTATGGCTACACCTTC. This codes for CAITGTGDYYGYTF.

The DNA of the CDR3 is TGTGCCAGCAGCGCAGAAGAGACCCAGTACTTC. Translating it yields CASSAEETQYF. The chain combines TRBV11-3 with TRBJ2-5; D is undetermined. V was shortened by 5 bases and J by 3 bases, with 4 bases between the two germline ends. The CDR3 loop spans 11 amino acids. From germline, CDR1 is SGHNT and CDR2 YENEEA.

The V and J genes are TRBV30 and TRBJ2-7, with 7 bases matching TRBD2. CDR3 length equals 15 residues. Germline trimming cut 1 base from V and 4 bases from J; bases unmatched to any gene: 10. The germline V gene encodes CDR1 GTSNPN and CDR2 SVGIG (reference sequence). The DNA of the CDR3 is TGTGCCTGGAGTGATGAAAGCGGGACGGAATACGAGCAGTACTTC. It translates to CAWSDESGTEYEQYF.

The rearrangement uses TRBV5-1 and TRBJ1-3, with TRBD1 matching over 7 bases. The CDR3 extends over 15 amino acids. Unmatched junction bases numbered 3, after V lost 3 bases and J lost 0 bases. Germline V gene lookup returns CDR1 SGHRS and CDR2 YFSETQ. This chain's CDR3 is CASSWGQSSGNTIYF. DNA of the CDR3: TGCGCCAGCAGCTGGGGACAGAGCTCTGGAAACACCATATATTTT. The entire variable domain, with the rest obtained from reference TRBV5-1 and TRBJ1-3, is as follows: KAGVTQTPRYLIKTRGQQVTLSCSPISGHRSVSWYQQTPGQGLQFLFEYFSETQRNKGNFPGRFSGRQFSNSRSEMNVSTLELGDSALYLCASSWGQSSGNTIYFGEGSWLTVV.

This chain links TRBV4-2 with TRBJ2-3; TRBD2 is a possible D gene (5 bases). Germline CDR1 LGHNA, CDR2 YNFKEQ. The CDR3 has 14 amino acids. Between the trimmed V and J ends, which lost 0 bases and 5 bases, there was a span of 9 bases. CDR3 nucleotide sequence: TGTGCCAGCAGCCAAGATACGGGGTTAGATACGCAGTATTTT. Protein sequence: CASSQDTGLDTQYF.

DNA of the CDR3: TGCGCCAGCAGCCCGCTCGGTAGAGGCCCGTGGGTCTACGAGCAGTACTTC. Protein product: CASSPLGRGPWVYEQYF. This chain joins TRBV5-1 and TRBJ2-7; D gene ambiguous. Germline V CDR1 and CDR2: SGHRS, YFSETQ. The CDR3 contains 17 residues. Trimming cost V 4 bases and J 3 bases, with 23 bases left between them.

The J gene is TRBJ2-1, the V gene TRBV11-3; 9 bases are shared with TRBD1. The CDR3 has 17 amino acids. From germline, CDR1 is SGHNT and CDR2 YENEEA. J was trimmed by 5 bases and V by 0 bases; bases with no gene match: 8. The CDR3 region is CASSLDWGGQGDNEQFF. CDR3 in DNA: TGTGCCAGCAGCTTAGATTGGGGGGGACAGGGTGACAATGAGCAGTTCTTC.

The gene calls are TRBV5-4 and TRBJ2-1; 11 bases match TRBD2. Germline CDR1 reads SGHNT; CDR2 reads YYREEE (reference sequence). V lost 4 bases and J lost 0; bases outside the gene matches: 3. The length of the CDR3 is 16 residues. The CDR3 reads CASSPTSGSSYNEQFF. The CDR3 nucleotides are TGTGCCAGCAGCCCCACTAGCGGGAGCTCCTACAATGAGCAGTTCTTC.

The chain combines TRBV9 with TRBJ1-4; perhaps TRBD1 as D (6 bases). Germline CDR1 is SGDLS and CDR2 is YYNGEE. Deletions cut 0 bases from V and 10 bases from J, with 13 bases between. The CDR3 consists of 14 residues. CDR3 DNA sequence: TGTGCCAGCAGCGTAGAGGCAGGGGTCGGAAAACTGTTTTTT. It specifies CASSVEAGVGKLFF.

This clone was observed a few times. This chain links TRBV10-1 with TRBJ2-2; 7 bases line up with TRBD1. V shed 6 bases, J shed 1 base, and the junction held 2 bases outside the gene matches. This CDR3 comprises 14 residues. Germline CDR1 and CDR2: WNHNN and SYGVQD (reference sequence). The CDR3 coding sequence is TGCGCCAGCAGGGACAGGTTGAACACCGGGGAGCTGTTTTTT. It specifies CASRDRLNTGELFF.

The rearrangement uses TRBV14 and TRBJ1-2; TRBD1 might be the D (5 bases). Germline-derived CDR1 and CDR2 are SGHDN and FVKESK. Trimming pared 0 bases from V and 8 bases from J, leaving 19 bases between. The CDR3 totals 16 residues. This CDR3 reads CASSQDLSQGVCGYTF. CDR3 sequence (DNA): TGTGCCAGCAGCCAAGATCTATCCCAGGGTGTCTGCGGCTACACCTTC. The full variable domain, rest sourced from reference TRBV14 and TRBJ1-2, is EAGVTQFPSHSVIEKGQTVTLRCDPISGHDNLYWYRRVMGKEIKFLLHFVKESKQDESGMPNNRFLAERTGGTYSTLKVQPAELEDSGVYFCASSQDLSQGVCGYTFGSGTRLTVV.

A single count supports this clone. The V call is TRBV5-4, the J call TRBJ2-5; 10 bases are a match to TRBD2. Trimming cost V 1 base and J 9 bases; bases outside gene matches: 3. CDR3 length: 13 residues. Germline CDR1 reads SGHNT; CDR2 reads YYREEE (reference sequence). CDR3 nucleotide sequence: TGTGCCAGCAGCTTGCCAAGCGGGGGGGCCCAGTACTTC. It translates to CASSLPSGGAQYF. The whole variable domain, filled in from reference TRBV5-4 and TRBJ2-5, reads ETGVTQSPTHLIKTRGQQVTLRCSSQSGHNTVSWYQQALGQGPQFIFQYYREEENGRGNFPPRFSGLQFPNYSSELNVNALELDDSALYLCASSLPSGGAQYFGPGTRLLVL.

The V call is TRBV9, the J call TRBJ2-5, with TRBD2 identical over 12 bases. In germline, CDR1 is SGDLS, CDR2 YYNGEE. V was clipped by 1 base and J by 5 bases; unmatched bases: 6. The length of the CDR3 is 16 residues. As DNA, the CDR3 is TGTGCCAGCAGCGTATCTAGCGGGAGGGCGGGGGAGACCCAGTACTTC. Amino acid sequence: CASSVSSGRAGETQYF. Variable domain in full (rest from reference TRBV9 and TRBJ2-5): DSGVTQTPKHLITATGQRVTLRCSPRSGDLSVYWYQQSLDQGLQFLIQYYNGEERAKGNILERFSAQQFPDLHSELNLSSLELGDSALYFCASSVSSGRAGETQYFGPGTRLLVL.